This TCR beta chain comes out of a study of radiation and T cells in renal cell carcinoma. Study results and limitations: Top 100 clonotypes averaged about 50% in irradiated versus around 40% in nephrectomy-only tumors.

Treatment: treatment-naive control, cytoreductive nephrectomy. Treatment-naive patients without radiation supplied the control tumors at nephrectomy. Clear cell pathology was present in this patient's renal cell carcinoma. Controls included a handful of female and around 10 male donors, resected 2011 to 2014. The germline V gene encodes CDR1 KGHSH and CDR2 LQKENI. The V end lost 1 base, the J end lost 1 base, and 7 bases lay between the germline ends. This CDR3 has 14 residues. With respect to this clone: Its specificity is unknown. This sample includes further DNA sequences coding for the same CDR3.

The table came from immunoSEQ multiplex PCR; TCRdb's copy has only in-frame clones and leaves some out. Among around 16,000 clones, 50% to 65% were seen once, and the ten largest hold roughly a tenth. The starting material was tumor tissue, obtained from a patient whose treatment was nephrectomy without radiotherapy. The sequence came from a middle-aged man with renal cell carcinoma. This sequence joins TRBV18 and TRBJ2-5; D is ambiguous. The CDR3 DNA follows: TGTGCCAGCTCACCACGCACCCGCCAAGAGACCCAGTACTTC. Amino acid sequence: CASSPRTRQETQYF. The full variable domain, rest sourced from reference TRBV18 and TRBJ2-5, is NAGVMQNPRHLVRRRGQEARLRCSPMKGHSHVYWYRQLPEEGLKFMVYLQKENIIDESGMPKERFSAEFPKEGPSILRIQQVVRGDSAAYFCASSPRTRQETQYFGPGTRLLVL.